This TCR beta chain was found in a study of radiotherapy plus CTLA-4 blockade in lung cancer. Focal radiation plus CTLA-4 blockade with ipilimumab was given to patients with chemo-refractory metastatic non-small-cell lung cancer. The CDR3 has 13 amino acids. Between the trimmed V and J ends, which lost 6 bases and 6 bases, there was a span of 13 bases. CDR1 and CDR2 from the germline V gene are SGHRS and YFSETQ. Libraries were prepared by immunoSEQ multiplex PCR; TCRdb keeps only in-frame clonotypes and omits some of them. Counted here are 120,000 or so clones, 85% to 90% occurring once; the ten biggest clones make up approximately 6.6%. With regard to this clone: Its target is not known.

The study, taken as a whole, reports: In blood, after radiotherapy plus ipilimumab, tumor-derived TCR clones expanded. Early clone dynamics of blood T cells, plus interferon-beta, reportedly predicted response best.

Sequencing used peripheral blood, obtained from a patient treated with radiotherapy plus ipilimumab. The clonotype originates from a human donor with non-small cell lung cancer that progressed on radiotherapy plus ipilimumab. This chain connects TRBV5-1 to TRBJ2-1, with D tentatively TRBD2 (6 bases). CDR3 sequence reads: CASTSLAANEQFF. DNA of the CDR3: TGCGCCAGCACCTCATTAGCGGCCAATGAGCAGTTCTTC.